This T cell receptor beta chain was found in a study of CD8 T cells in ankylosing spondylitis. Study results and caveats: Some of the motif variants had earlier been found in reactive arthritis patients' fluid and blood. Reportedly, significant enrichment of disease-linked clones occurred in matched ankylosing spondylitis synovial fluid.

This clonotype has ten or more counts. As yet, its antigen is unknown. This CDR3 is built from 13 residues. V dropped 2 bases and J dropped 7 bases, with 12 bases sitting between them. Germline loops: CDR1 SGDLS, CDR2 YYNGEE. Using its own MiXCR run on the 5' RACE reads, TCRdb lists one record per CDR3 protein. The sample records roughly 240,000 distinct CDR3 sequences, over 7% being singletons. The TCR sequence derives from a female donor with ankylosing spondylitis or in good health (not recorded which). The chain is built from TRBV9 and TRBJ1-1; weak D call: TRBD1 (6 bases). The sample comprised blood, either unsorted or a sorted T cell fraction (not recorded which). The CDR3 coding sequence is TGTGCCAGCAGCGTCAGGGGACGAAGTGAAGCTTTCTTT. It is translated as CASSVRGRSEAFF.